This is a list of T cell receptor beta chains from one sample in a study of CD8 T cells in ankylosing spondylitis. TCRdb passed the 5' RACE reads through MiXCR, listing each CDR3 protein once. Among fewer than 250,000 distinct CDR3 sequences, 10% to 13% were seen once, and the ten largest hold approximately 20%. Material: blood, either unsorted or a sorted T cell fraction (not recorded which). Source of these receptors: a male donor with ankylosing spondylitis or in good health (not recorded which). Each CDR3 is given with its conserved first and last residue. A D gene is named only where the DNA matches it firmly. Size values are once, few and many counts, or a class for expanded clones, and some rows have none.

d_call	j_call	v_call	clone_size	cdr3_nt	cdr3_aa
-	TRBJ2-7	TRBV4-2	many	TGTGCCAGCAGCCAGGCCCATCTCGCAGGTGCCTATTCCTACGAGCAGTACTTC	CASSQAHLAGAYSYEQYF
-	TRBJ1-1	TRBV5-1	many	TGCGCCAGCAGCTTGGATGTGAACACTGAAGCTTTCTTT	CASSLDVNTEAFF
-	TRBJ1-1	TRBV2	many	TGTGCCAGCTCCACGGGACCCCCGCCTGAAGCTTTCTTT	CASSTGPPPEAFF
-	TRBJ1-6	TRBV12-3/TRBV12-4	many	TGTGCCAGCAGTTTAGATCGGACGAGGAATTCACCCCTCCACTTT	CASSLDRTRNSPLHF
TRBD2	TRBJ2-1	TRBV5-1	many	TGCGCCAGCAGCTTGGCGGCGGGGGGGCCATTCTACAATGAGCAGTTCTTC	CASSLAAGGPFYNEQFF
TRBD2	TRBJ2-2	TRBV11-1	many	TGTGCCAGCAGCCCACTACGACTAGCGGGGCGAAGCACCGGGGAGCTGTTTTTT	CASSPLRLAGRSTGELFF
-	TRBJ1-1	TRBV5-1	many	TGCGCCAGCAGCTTGGGGAGAGTAACAGGGAACACTGAAGCTTTCTTT	CASSLGRVTGNTEAFF
-	TRBJ1-2	TRBV3-1	-	TGTGCCAGCAGCCAAGACAGGGGCGGAGTGGAACGCTTC	CASSQDRGGVERF
-	TRBJ1-2	TRBV19	few	TGTGCCAGTACCCCGGGGGAGGTATCAGCGAACTATGGCTACACCTTC	CASTPGEVSANYGYTF
TRBD2	TRBJ2-3	TRBV20-1	many	TGCAGTGCTAGCAGTTCGGCGGGGGGCACAGATACGCAGTATTTT	CSASSSAGGTDTQYF